The entry below describes one TCR beta chain. What this receptor recognizes is not known. The record has no base qualities; no much larger clone is one base away. One collaborating source in Seattle enrolled patients during active infection and followed them longitudinally through the course of disease. Collaborating institutions collected whole blood in K2EDTA tubes following their own protocols. For TCRbeta analysis, collaborators shipped samples in one of three forms: frozen whole blood, isolated PBMCs, or DNA extracted from either of those sample types. The data were taken from a study of blood T cell repertoires in COVID-19 (dated by TCRdb to the early 2020s). General notes on the study: Samples from collaborators originated in the United States, Italy and Spain and spanned both the acute and convalescent phases of COVID-19. The material from the prospective study consisted of cDNA or gDNA derived from T cells, B-cell-depleted T cells, or PBMCs. Deeply sampled blood TCRbeta repertoires from subjects exposed to, actively infected with, or recovered from COVID-19 were included in the dataset. A freely available public database, intended as a resource for researchers studying the immune response to SARS-CoV-2, is where the repertoires were released. Samples were obtained from the ongoing ImmuneRACE study (first 160 participants) and from some 1,200 subjects provided by 6 global collaborators. The sample metadata nearly always contained a de-identified subject ID, COVID-19 status, age in years and sex. HLA class I and class II types, where available, came from metadata supplied by the sample provider rather than from assay-based typing. General findings and caveats noted by the study authors: How much clinical and demographic metadata was included differed by source and by participant, and the metadata was provided uncurated.

CDR1 and CDR2 are drawn from the germline V gene (reference sequence): LNHDA, SQIVND. V drops 3 bases and J drops 0 bases, leaving 8 bases in between. The CDR3 sequence holds 14 residues, the cysteine and phenylalanine included. Of the read, only the CDR3 DNA is kept; its 42 bases are in frame from base 1. TCRbeta CDR3 regions were amplified from genomic DNA using the immunoSEQ Assay, a bias-controlled multiplex PCR. The authors processed their data as follows. Within the assay, amplification of reference gene primers was used to estimate how many nucleated cells each sample contained. To quantify the absolute abundance of each unique TCRbeta CDR3 rearrangement, sequence reads were collapsed and filtered. For each sample, productive Simpson clonality was calculated as the square root of Simpson's diversity index over productive rearrangements. In its TCRdb copy, this immuneACCESS table keeps in-frame sequences only and misses some clones. Where compared with another copy, unresolved V genes explain less than half of these, and the others have no known cause. V, J and clone size were drawn from that table, and D and trimming were deduced from the DNA. Present in this sample are about 480,000 clones, 70% to 90% of which were seen just once. The top ten clonotypes cover roughly 7.4% of the sample.

The sequence was collected from a woman aged 45-59 years with COVID-19, enrolled during active disease. The chain is encoded by TRBV19 joined to TRBJ1-1; no confident D gene assignment can be made. The sequenced sample was peripheral blood. Here is the DNA: TGTGCCAGTAGTATCCTCAGGCTGAACACTGAAGCTTTCTTT. This codes for CASSILRLNTEAFF.